Presented here are 12 T cell receptor beta chains from one specimen sequenced in a study of technical replicates of blood from a few donors. Assay used: immunoSEQ multiplex PCR; TCRdb lists only in-frame clones, some missing. The data hold under 15,000 clones, with 80% observed a single time. Sequenced material: PBMCs. The receptor source for this set is a human donor in good health.

The table lists this clone with a count of one. This sequence joins TRBV5-6 and TRBJ2-2; 12 positions agree with TRBD2. This CDR3 has 18 amino acids. Germline CDR1 is SGHDT and CDR2 is YYEEEE. After removal of 4 bases from V and 2 bases from J, the junction contained 9 bases not matched to a gene. The CDR3 loop reads CASSPLASGRGNTGELFF. The CDR3 bases are TGTGCCAGCAGCCCCCTGGCTAGCGGGAGGGGAAACACCGGGGAGCTGTTTTTT.

This clone appeared a few times. CDR3 bases: TGTGCCAGCAGCTTCGGCGGGGGATTCTACAATGAGCAGTTCTTC. This codes for CASSFGGGFYNEQFF. This chain connects TRBV7-2 to TRBJ2-1, with TRBD2 matching over 7 bases. Germline-derived CDR1 and CDR2 are SGHTA and FQGNSA. The CDR3 is 15 residues long. With V trimmed by 3 bases and J by 3 bases, 5 bases remained unmatched.

The rearrangement uses TRBV10-3 and TRBJ1-5, with 7 positions matching TRBD1. Trimming removed 0 bases from V and 0 bases from J; junction bases left unmatched: 5. CDR3 length: 17 amino acids. Germline V gene data show CDR1 as ENHRY and CDR2 as SYGVKD. The CDR3 sequence: CAISESEGAYSNQPQHF. For the CDR3, the DNA is TGTGCCATCAGTGAGTCGGAGGGGGCTTATAGCAATCAGCCCCAGCATTTT.

This chain connects TRBV12-5 to TRBJ1-1; TRBD1 matches 8 bases. CDR1 is LGHNT and CDR2 is FRNRAP in the germline V gene. Trimming cost V 6 bases and J 5 bases; bases outside gene matches: 11. CDR3 length: 15 amino acids. CDR3 sequence: CASGKVSGGGTEAFF. The CDR3 DNA sequence: TGTGCTAGTGGGAAGGTTTCAGGGGGCGGTACTGAAGCTTTCTTT.

V and J are TRBV19 and TRBJ2-2; 11 nucleotides line up with TRBD2. The V segment lost 10 bases and the J segment 4 bases; nucleotides outside the gene matches: 11. The CDR3 contains 16 residues. Germline V CDR1 and CDR2: LNHDA, SQIVND (reference sequence). The CDR3 spells CATLEGSGRGTGELFF. The CDR3 nucleotides are TGTGCCACCTTAGAGGGTAGCGGGAGGGGCACCGGGGAGCTGTTTTTT.

This CDR3 reads CASRGLAGSQGELFF. The CDR3 bases are TGTGCCAGCCGCGGACTAGCGGGGTCCCAAGGGGAGCTGTTTTTT. The genes are TRBV27 and TRBJ2-2; 12 bases fit TRBD2. V lost 8 bases to trimming and J lost 8 bases; unmatched junction nucleotides: 9. This CDR3 has 15 residues. CDR1 and CDR2 from the germline V gene are MNHEY and SMNVEV (reference sequence).

This clone was recorded once. V gene TRBV5-1 combines with J gene TRBJ2-5; 8 positions agree with TRBD2. CDR3 length: 14 residues. Germline CDR1 is SGHRS and CDR2 is YFSETQ. The ends lost 0 bases at V and 6 bases at J; junction bases unmatched: 4. The CDR3 spells CASSLGGTRKTQYF. CDR3 coding DNA: TGCGCCAGCAGCTTGGGGGGGACTAGGAAGACCCAGTACTTC.

The V call is TRBV10-3, the J call TRBJ2-5; 11 positions match TRBD2. Germline CDR1 is ENHRY and CDR2 is SYGVKD. The V segment lost 0 bases and the J segment 5 bases; nucleotides outside the gene matches: 5. This CDR3 is built from 16 residues. The CDR3 sequence: CAISESVAGGAETQYF. The CDR3 bases are TGTGCCATCAGTGAGTCTGTAGCGGGAGGGGCGGAGACCCAGTACTTC.

This clone was observed a handful of times. The gene calls are TRBV6-9 and TRBJ1-4; D not resolved. V was trimmed by 0 bases and J by 7 bases, leaving 12 bases between them. CDR1 and CDR2 from the germline V gene are MNHGY and SVAAGI. CDR3 length: 15 residues. The CDR3 protein is CASSYSRLEGEKLFF. CDR3 DNA sequence: TGTGCCAGCAGTTATTCAAGGCTTGAGGGTGAAAAACTGTTTTTT.

The rearrangement links TRBV6-5 to TRBJ1-5; possibly TRBD1 for D (5 bases). Trimming took off 10 bases at V and 0 bases at J, with 13 bases between the two ends. Per the germline V gene, CDR1 is MNHEY and CDR2 is SVGAGI. This CDR3 has 14 amino acids. CDR3 nucleotides: TGTGCCACAAGACAGAGATATAGCAATCAGCCCCAGCATTTT. Protein sequence: CATRQRYSNQPQHF.

The V call is TRBV14, the J call TRBJ2-1, with TRBD2 matching 8 bases. CDR3 size: 17 residues. V trimming: 0 bases; J trimming: 1 base; junction bases outside the gene matches: 5. Germline V CDR1 and CDR2: SGHDN, FVKESK. CDR3 sequence: CASSQDTGGQSYNEQFF. In DNA, the CDR3 is TGTGCCAGCAGCCAAGATACGGGAGGGCAGTCCTACAATGAGCAGTTCTTC.

This clone was observed a few times. The chain links TRBV5-1 to TRBJ2-3, with TRBD2 matching over 7 bases. Unmatched junction bases numbered 9, after V lost 0 bases and J lost 5 bases. CDR1 SGHRS and CDR2 YFSETQ come from the germline V gene. CDR3 size: 16 residues. In DNA, the CDR3 is TGCGCCAGCAGCTTGGTGGCGGGAGCGGCGGGAGATACGCAGTATTTT. Translating gives CASSLVAGAAGDTQYF. Drawing the rest from reference TRBV5-1 and TRBJ2-3, the complete variable domain is KAGVTQTPRYLIKTRGQQVTLSCSPISGHRSVSWYQQTPGQGLQFLFEYFSETQRNKGNFPGRFSGRQFSNSRSEMNVSTLELGDSALYLCASSLVAGAAGDTQYFGPGTRLTVL.